The rows below give T cell receptor beta chains drawn from one sample of a study of T-cell reconstitution after alpha-beta-depleted transplantation in children. TCRdb reanalysed the PCR reads using MiXCR and keeps one entry per CDR3 protein. The sample holds under 850,000 distinct CDR3 sequences; around 13% are singletons and the top ten take roughly 0.77%. The material sequenced was PBMCs, taken before TCRalphabeta/CD19-depleted stem cell transplant. All receptors derive from a girl between 2 and 10 years old with congenital amegakaryocytic thrombocytopenia, due to receive a stem cell transplant. Each CDR3 is given with its conserved first and last residue. The D gene is left open where the match is weak. Some rows have no size entry. The others give once, few or many, or a class for an expanded clone.

J gene	V gene	D gene	clone size	CDR3 length	CDR3 DNA	CDR3 protein
TRBJ2-3	TRBV5-1	-	many	18	TGCGCCAGCAGCCAAGGAGCTATGTGGGGACCTAGCACAGATACGCAGTATTTT	CASSQGAMWGPSTDTQYF
TRBJ2-1	TRBV5-1	-	many	16	TGCGCCAGCAGCTTGACAGCGGCACACTCCTACAATGAGCAGTTCTTC	CASSLTAAHSYNEQFF
TRBJ1-1	TRBV10-3	-	many	17	TGTGCCATCAGTGAGTCGCTTACTAGGGAGATGAACACTGAAGCTTTCTTT	CAISESLTREMNTEAFF
TRBJ2-1	TRBV5-1	TRBD2	many	16	TGCGCCAGCAGCTTGGTAGGGACTAGTATCTACAATGAGCAGTTCTTC	CASSLVGTSIYNEQFF
TRBJ2-1	TRBV7-2	TRBD2	-	15	TGTGCCAGCAGCCCAGGACTAGAACTCTTTCGTGAGCAGTTCTTC	CASSPGLELFREQFF
TRBJ2-7	TRBV19	-	-	14	TGTGCCAGTAGTTCGACCGCTTACTCCTACGAGCAGTACTTC	CASSSTAYSYEQYF
TRBJ2-1	TRBV7-9	-	-	13	TGTGCCAGCAGCCCTACCTCTATGGCTGAGCAGTTCTTC	CASSPTSMAEQFF
TRBJ1-2	TRBV3-1	TRBD1	few	16	TGTGCCAGCAGCCAGGCAAGCAGGGGGCTCTACTATGGCTACACCTTC	CASSQASRGLYYGYTF
TRBJ1-1	TRBV7-9	-	once	17	TGTGCCAGCACCCAACCATCGGGGGCCGGAGGGAACACTGAAGCTTTCTTT	CASTQPSGAGGNTEAFF
TRBJ2-5	TRBV5-1	-	-	14	TGCGCCAGCAGATGGACTAATTCCCAAGAGACCCAGTACTTC	CASRWTNSQETQYF
TRBJ1-5	TRBV11-2	-	few	11	TGTGCCAGCAGCGAAAACGGGCCCCAGCATTTT	CASSENGPQHF
TRBJ1-1	TRBV5-5	TRBD1	many	15	TGTGCCAGCAGCGGAATAACAGGGGTCGACACTGAAGCTTTCTTT	CASSGITGVDTEAFF